The 20 T cell receptor beta chains presented below share a single source sample, sequenced in a study of blood T cell repertoires in COVID-19. Repertoires were generated with immunoSEQ multiplex PCR, while TCRdb's copy carries only in-frame clones and drops some. The data show under 170,000 clones, approximately 86% seen once. Sample: peripheral blood. These receptors were collected from a man in his 70s with acute or convalescent COVID-19.

The chain links TRBV4-2 to TRBJ2-7, with D unclear. CDR3 length: 15 amino acids. Germline V gives CDR1 LGHNA, CDR2 YNFKEQ. Between the trimmed V and J ends, which lost 1 base and 0 bases, there was a span of 10 bases. Written as DNA, the CDR3 is TGTGCCAGCAGCCAAGCGGAGCTTCCCTCCTACGAGCAGTACTTC. It encodes CASSQAELPSYEQYF.

This clone appeared once. Germline and junction disagree at one end, which may indicate a read error. CDR3 nucleotides: TGTGCTAGCAGTATGGGACTAGGCGGGGAGACCCAGTACTTC. Encoded protein: CASSMGLGGETQYF. V usage is TRBV7-7 and J usage is TRBJ2-5, with 8 bases identical to TRBD2. Germline CDR1 reads SSHAT; CDR2 reads FNYEAQ (reference sequence). This CDR3 has 14 residues.

The chain employs TRBV4-3 and TRBJ2-6; D not certain. There are 17 residues in the CDR3. CDR1 and CDR2 from the germline V gene are LGHNA and YSLEER. V was clipped by 4 bases and J by 4 bases, with 17 bases between them. The CDR3 sequence: CASSREVLRSGANVLTF. The CDR3 nucleotides are TGCGCCAGCAGCCGAGAAGTTCTTAGATCCGGGGCCAACGTCCTGACTTTC.

This rearrangement joins TRBV27 to TRBJ2-2; 9 nucleotides align to TRBD2. Trimming removed 4 bases from V and 4 bases from J; junction bases left unmatched: 10. Germline CDR1 MNHEY, CDR2 SMNVEV (reference sequence). CDR3 length: 17 residues. CDR3 protein: CASSSPLRLAATGELFF. DNA of the CDR3: TGTGCCAGCAGTTCTCCCCTACGACTAGCGGCCACCGGGGAGCTGTTTTTT.

The rearrangement links TRBV28 to TRBJ1-2, with no clear D. V lost 3 bases and J 7 bases, leaving 12 bases between the germline ends. This CDR3 is 13 amino acids long. Looked up from germline, CDR1 is MDHEN and CDR2 is SYDVKM. The CDR3 reads CASSLHAPGGYTF. CDR3 in DNA: TGTGCCAGCAGTTTGCACGCGCCGGGTGGCTACACCTTC.

The genes are TRBV5-1 and TRBJ2-5; 16 bases fit TRBD2. V gave up 4 bases and J gave up 4 bases; unmatched junction bases: 7. From germline, CDR1 is SGHRS and CDR2 YFSETQ. The CDR3 runs 17 residues. The CDR3 loop reads CASSGGLAGGSGETQYF. In DNA form, the CDR3 reads TGCGCCAGCAGCGGGGGACTAGCGGGAGGGTCCGGAGAGACCCAGTACTTC.

This sequence joins TRBV19 and TRBJ1-6, with TRBD1 identical over 10 bases. The CDR3 is 13 residues long. With V trimmed by 10 bases and J by 8 bases, 5 bases remained unmatched. CDR1 and CDR2 from the germline V gene are LNHDA and SQIVND (reference sequence). The CDR3 DNA reads as TGTGCCACCCGGGACAGGGGTGATTCACCCCTCCACTTT. This codes for CATRDRGDSPLHF. Based on the CDR3 plus reference TRBV19 and TRBJ1-6, the full variable domain is DGGITQSPKYLFRKEGQNVTLSCEQNLNHDAMYWYRQDPGQGLRLIYYSQIVNDFQKGDIAEGYSVSREKKESFPLTVTSAQKNPTAFYLCATRDRGDSPLHFGNGTRLTVT.

V gene TRBV19 combines with J gene TRBJ2-1; 10 positions match TRBD2. J was trimmed by 3 bases and V by 7 bases; bases with no gene match: 9. This CDR3 contains 16 residues. The germline V gene has CDR1 LNHDA and CDR2 SQIVND (reference sequence). CDR3 nucleotides: TGTGCCAGTATGGAGCGGGAGGGCCACGTCTACAATGAGCAGTTCTTC. The encoded protein is CASMEREGHVYNEQFF.

V is TRBV28 and J is TRBJ1-5; D uncertain. In germline, CDR1 is MDHEN, CDR2 SYDVKM. Trimming stripped 6 bases from V and 5 bases from J, with 11 bases between. CDR3 size: 13 residues. The CDR3: CASREGVDQPQHF. CDR3 bases: TGTGCCAGCAGGGAGGGAGTGGATCAGCCCCAGCATTTT.

The rearrangement links TRBV28 to TRBJ2-7; tentatively, D is TRBD2 (6 bases). CDR1 is MDHEN and CDR2 is SYDVKM in the germline V gene. The V gene lost 5 bases and the J gene lost 2 bases, with 13 bases spanning the gap. The length of the CDR3 is 14 residues. CDR3 coding DNA: TGTGCCAGCAGTCTACCGGGACTCCCCTACGAGCAGTACTTC. Translation: CASSLPGLPYEQYF.

This clone was observed a single time. V gene TRBV5-1 combines with J gene TRBJ2-1; 13 nucleotides agree with TRBD2. The CDR3 is made up of 15 amino acids. V gave up 3 bases and J gave up 6 bases; unmatched junction bases: 3. Germline V CDR1 and CDR2: SGHRS, YFSETQ. The CDR3: CASSSGTSGINEQFF. In DNA form, the CDR3 reads TGCGCCAGCAGCTCTGGGACTAGCGGGATCAATGAGCAGTTCTTC.

This clone has a handful of counts. This chain joins TRBV6-6 and TRBJ1-1, with TRBD1 identical over 11 bases. Germline values: CDR1 MNHNY, CDR2 SVGAGI (reference sequence). This CDR3 has 16 residues. Losses at the gene ends were 0 bases for V and 1 base for J; bases not matched to a gene: 1. The CDR3 DNA reads as TGTGCCAGCAGTTACTCCGGGACAGGGGGGAACACTGAAGCTTTCTTT. Protein product: CASSYSGTGGNTEAFF.

This chain links TRBV28 with TRBJ1-3; D gene uncertain. The CDR3 runs 15 residues. Per the germline V gene, CDR1 is MDHEN and CDR2 is SYDVKM. Between the trimmed V and J ends, which lost 3 bases and 0 bases, there was a span of 9 bases. CDR3 loop: CASSFPTASGNTIYF. The CDR3 DNA follows: TGTGCCAGCAGTTTCCCCACAGCCTCTGGAAACACCATATATTTT.

CDR3 DNA: TGTGCCAGCAGCCCGAGGGCTAGCGGGGGGTACGAGCAGTACTTC. Its protein is CASSPRASGGYEQYF. J is TRBJ2-7 and V is TRBV7-2; TRBD2 aligns across 11 bases. The CDR3 has 15 residues. Germline CDR1 SGHTA, CDR2 FQGNSA. V was clipped by 5 bases and J by 4 bases; unmatched bases: 7.

The rearrangement joins TRBV7-9 to TRBJ1-6, with 8 nucleotides matching TRBD1. Trimming took 5 bases from V and 8 from J; bases not matched to a gene: 11. The CDR3 length is 16 residues. CDR1 and CDR2 (germline): SEHNR, FQNEAQ (reference sequence). CDR3 nucleotides: TGTGCCAGCAGCGCCCACAGGGGGGGTATGGATTCACCCCTCCACTTT. It is translated as CASSAHRGGMDSPLHF.

This chain uses TRBV6-5 with TRBJ1-2; TRBD1 agrees at 7 bases. Germline CDR1 is MNHEY and CDR2 is SVGAGI. With 4 bases clipped from V and 8 bases from J, the junction kept 7 bases outside the gene matches. The CDR3 is made up of 13 amino acids. CDR3 sequence reads: CASSSDRAGGYTF. In DNA form, the CDR3 reads TGTGCCAGCAGTTCCGACAGGGCTGGCGGCTACACCTTC.

This chain joins TRBV6-5 and TRBJ1-1; D is ambiguous. The CDR3 has 14 residues. CDR1 MNHEY and CDR2 SVGAGI come from the germline V gene. Trimming removed 2 bases from V and 1 base from J, with 8 bases in between. The DNA of the CDR3 is TGTGCCAGCAGTTACACGGGTGCGAACACTGAAGCTTTCTTT. Encoded protein: CASSYTGANTEAFF.

This chain links TRBV4-1 with TRBJ2-7; tentative D call: TRBD2 (5 bases). The CDR3 contains 16 residues. V was pared by 0 bases and J by 2 bases, with 14 bases between. CDR1 and CDR2 from the germline V gene are MGHRA and YSYEKL. CDR3 nucleotides: TGCGCCAGCAGCCAAGATGCGGGTAGCGCTGCCTACGAGCAGTACTTC. This translates into CASSQDAGSAAYEQYF.

The chain employs TRBV7-2 and TRBJ1-5; no clear D. The germline gives CDR1 SGHTA, CDR2 FQGNSA. The CDR3 extends over 14 amino acids. V shed 0 bases and J shed 4 bases, with 7 bases lying between them. This CDR3 is CASSLAGGNQPQHF. The DNA for the CDR3 is TGTGCCAGCAGCTTAGCGGGAGGGAATCAGCCCCAGCATTTT.

The sample holds one count of this clone. The CDR3 reads CAIRGLAGGTQYF. CDR3 sequence (DNA): TGTGCCATCAGGGGACTAGCGGGAGGTACGCAGTATTTT. The rearrangement joins TRBV10-3 to TRBJ2-3, with TRBD2 matching over 15 bases. Trimming cost V 6 bases and J 8 bases; bases outside gene matches: 0. The CDR3 has 13 amino acids. Germline V gene data show CDR1 as ENHRY and CDR2 as SYGVKD.